The TCR beta chain under discussion was sequenced for a study of Ad26.COV2.S vaccination and SARS-CoV-2 variants. About the research overall: Ad26.COV2.S given intramuscularly, once or twice 56 days apart. Study outcomes and limitations: Those who received vaccine or placebo ended up with similar non-spike TCR breadth. Spike-specific TCR breadth was greater in vaccine than placebo recipients.

This sample's treatment: roughly 18 received Ad26.COV2.S at low or high dose, single or two shots; roughly 5 received placebo; per-sample allocation not given. Sampling occurred on day 63 after the first vaccine or placebo injection. At a Boston site, the person donating was an adult of 18-55 years. V lost 2 bases and J lost 3, with 11 bases in between. Germline V gives CDR1 LGHNA, CDR2 YSLEER. The CDR3 totals 15 residues. Concerning this clone itself: Its cognate antigen is unknown.

Method: immunoSEQ multiplex PCR; TCRdb's copy keeps in-frame clones and lacks some. Of 400,000 to 450,000 clones listed, around 90% are singletons. The chain recombines TRBV4-3 with TRBJ1-5; possibly TRBD1 for D (5 bases). This TCR came from a person aged 18-60 years who received the Ad26.COV2.S COVID-19 vaccine or a placebo. Sequenced material: peripheral blood, taken in a trial of Ad26.COV2.S vaccine versus placebo. The CDR3 region is CASSQSGGVNQPQHF. The CDR3 bases are TGCGCCAGCAGCCAATCAGGAGGGGTCAATCAGCCCCAGCATTTT.